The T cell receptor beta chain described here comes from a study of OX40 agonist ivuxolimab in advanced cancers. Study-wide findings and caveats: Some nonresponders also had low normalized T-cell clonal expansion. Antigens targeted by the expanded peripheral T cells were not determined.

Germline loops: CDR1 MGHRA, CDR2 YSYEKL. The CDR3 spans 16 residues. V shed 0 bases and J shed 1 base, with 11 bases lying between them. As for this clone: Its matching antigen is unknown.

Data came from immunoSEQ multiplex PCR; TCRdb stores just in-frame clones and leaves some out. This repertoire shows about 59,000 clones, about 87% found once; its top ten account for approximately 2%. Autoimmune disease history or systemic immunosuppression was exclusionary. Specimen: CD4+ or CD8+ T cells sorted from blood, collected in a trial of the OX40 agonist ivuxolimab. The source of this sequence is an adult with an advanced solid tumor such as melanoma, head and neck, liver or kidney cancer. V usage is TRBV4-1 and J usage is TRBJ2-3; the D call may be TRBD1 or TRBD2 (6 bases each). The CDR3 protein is CASSQDTGGRTDTQYF. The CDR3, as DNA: TGCGCCAGCAGCCAAGATACTGGGGGGCGCACAGATACGCAGTATTTT.